This record looks at one T cell receptor (beta chain) sequence and its context. The assay was immunoSEQ multiplex PCR, and TCRdb's table has in-frame clones only and misses some. The data contain 60,000 to 65,000 clones, under 80% of them singletons. Germline CDR1 is SGHTA and CDR2 is FQGNSA. The CDR3 has 16 residues. V was pared by 11 bases and J by 7 bases, with 27 bases between. This sample was included in a study of blood T cell repertoires in COVID-19. The V and J genes are TRBV7-2 and TRBJ2-1; TRBD1 might be the D (5 bases). The sample was peripheral blood. The source of this sequence is a man aged 55 to 70 with acute or convalescent COVID-19. The CDR3 nucleotides are TGTGCCTGCACTGGGGCCTACCAAGTTATGGTTAATGAGCAGTTCTTC. Translation gives CACTGAYQVMVNEQFF.